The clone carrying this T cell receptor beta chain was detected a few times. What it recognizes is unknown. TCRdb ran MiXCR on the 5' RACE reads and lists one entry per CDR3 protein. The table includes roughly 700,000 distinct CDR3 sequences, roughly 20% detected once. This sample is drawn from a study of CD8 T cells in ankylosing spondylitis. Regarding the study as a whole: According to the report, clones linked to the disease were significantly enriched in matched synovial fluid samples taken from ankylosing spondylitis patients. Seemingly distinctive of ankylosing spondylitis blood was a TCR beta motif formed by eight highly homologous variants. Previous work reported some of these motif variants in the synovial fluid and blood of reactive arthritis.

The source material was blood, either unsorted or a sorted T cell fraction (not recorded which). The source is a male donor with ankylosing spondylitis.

The CDR3 spells CASSLPGQGAYEQYF. The CDR3 nucleotides are TGTGCCAGCAGCTTGCCGGGACAGGGGGCTTACGAGCAGTACTTC. The chain has TRBV5-4 and TRBJ2-7; 12 bases agree with TRBD1. The junction had 3 bases not matched to a gene; V was cut back by 1 base and J by 4 bases. Looked up from germline, CDR1 is SGHNT and CDR2 is YYREEE (reference sequence). The CDR3 loop spans 15 amino acids.